These 17 T cell receptor beta chains came from one sample sequenced in a study of shared clonotypes between healthy human individuals. Sequencing used immunoSEQ multiplex PCR; TCRdb keeps in-frame clones, though not all of them. The sample has over 1.4 million clones, roughly 96% seen once. Sequencing was done on a sample of naive CD4+ T cells sorted from blood. Subset indicated: CD45RA+ positively selected. These receptors all stem from a young man in good health.

The genes are TRBV11-2 and TRBJ2-3, with 8 positions matching TRBD1. The CDR3 is made up of 14 amino acids. Germline CDR1 reads SGHAT; CDR2 reads FQNNGV. V was clipped by 5 bases and J by 6 bases; unmatched bases: 7. CDR3 in amino acids: CASSAGQGGDTQYF. As DNA, the CDR3 is TGTGCCAGCAGCGCCGGACAGGGTGGGGATACGCAGTATTTT.

This clone was counted a single time. The chain is built from TRBV7-2 and TRBJ2-1; no reliable D call. V was shortened by 5 bases and J by 0 bases, with 8 bases between the two germline ends. The CDR3 has 14 amino acids. Germline CDR1 and CDR2: SGHTA and FQGNSA. The CDR3 loop is CASSQFSSYNEQFF. For the CDR3, the DNA is TGTGCCAGCAGCCAATTTAGCTCCTACAATGAGCAGTTCTTC.

The CDR3 DNA is TGTGCCAGCAGTTCCACCGCCTCGTTCCCCCATGAGCAGTTCTTC. Translating it yields CASSSTASFPHEQFF. The chain carries TRBV6-1 and TRBJ2-1; D is unclear. Trimming left V 5 bases short and J 8 bases short, with 19 bases between. Germline V gene lookup returns CDR1 MNHNS and CDR2 SASEGT. This CDR3 has 15 residues.

In regard to this clone: Other nucleotide sequences in the sample specify the same CDR3. This chain joins TRBV7-2 and TRBJ2-5, with D perhaps TRBD2 (6 bases). V was clipped by 3 bases and J by 1 base, with 9 bases between them. CDR3 size: 14 residues. Per germline, CDR1 SGHTA and CDR2 FQGNSA. The CDR3 loop is CASSFQGGQETQYF. The CDR3 bases are TGTGCCAGCAGCTTCCAGGGAGGCCAAGAGACCCAGTACTTC.

This clone occurred once. The genes are TRBV6-5 and TRBJ2-5, with D hard to call. Trimming cost V 6 bases and J 5 bases, with 13 bases left between them. The CDR3 has 13 amino acids. Germline V gene data show CDR1 as MNHEY and CDR2 as SVGAGI. In DNA form, the CDR3 reads TGTGCCAGCAGCTCAGACGGAGAGGAGACCCAGTACTTC. Its protein product is CASSSDGEETQYF.

This chain connects TRBV4-1 to TRBJ2-6; 8 bases match TRBD2. V trimming: 4 bases; J trimming: 0 bases; junction bases outside the gene matches: 8. Per germline, CDR1 MGHRA and CDR2 YSYEKL. The CDR3 sequence is 18 residues long. The CDR3 sequence is CASSPLAGTSSGANVLTF. CDR3 bases: TGCGCCAGCAGCCCTTTAGCGGGGACCAGCTCTGGGGCCAACGTCCTGACTTTC.

This clone was counted only a few times. For the CDR3, the DNA is TGTGCCAGCAGTGACACAAAGCACTGGACTAGCGGGAGCAATACGCAGTATTTT. The encoded protein is CASSDTKHWTSGSNTQYF. The V gene is TRBV6-4, the J gene TRBJ2-3; 13 nucleotides align to TRBD2. The CDR3 length is 18 residues. CDR1 and CDR2 from the germline V gene are MRHNA and SNTAGT. J was trimmed by 7 bases and V by 2 bases; bases with no gene match: 12.

This sequence joins TRBV11-2 and TRBJ2-5, with a tentative D call TRBD2 (5 bases). The V end was cut by 1 base, the J end by 0 bases, with 12 bases between. Per germline, CDR1 SGHAT and CDR2 FQNNGV. This CDR3 spans 16 amino acids. The CDR3 loop is CASSLGPGVNQETQYF. The CDR3 nucleotides are TGTGCCAGCAGCTTAGGGCCCGGGGTGAACCAAGAGACCCAGTACTTC.

The chain employs TRBV7-9 and TRBJ2-2; 11 nucleotides align to TRBD2. CDR1 is SEHNR, CDR2 FQNEAQ, per germline (reference sequence). The V segment lost 4 bases and the J segment 3 bases; nucleotides outside the gene matches: 13. The CDR3 is made up of 19 amino acids. The CDR3 loop reads CASSSTLLLAGDDTGELFF. In DNA form, the CDR3 reads TGTGCCAGCAGCTCAACCCTACTACTAGCGGGAGACGACACCGGGGAGCTGTTTTTT.

J is TRBJ2-7 and V is TRBV11-3, with a possible D match to TRBD2 (6 bases). The CDR3 consists of 15 residues. Germline lookup yields CDR1 SGHNT and CDR2 YENEEA. The V end was cut by 5 bases, the J end by 3 bases, with 17 bases between. CDR3 nucleotide sequence: TGTGCCAGCAGCCAGCAGTACCTAGCGAACTACGAGCAGTACTTC. Its translation is CASSQQYLANYEQYF.

The chain joins TRBV5-5 to TRBJ2-2; 11 bases fit TRBD2. V lost 4 bases, J lost 1 base, and 6 bases stayed unmatched. CDR1 and CDR2 (germline): SGHKS, YYEKEE (reference sequence). This CDR3 is built from 17 residues. The CDR3 loop reads CASSQSGTSGNTGELFF. In DNA form, the CDR3 reads TGTGCCAGCAGCCAAAGCGGGACTAGCGGGAACACCGGGGAGCTGTTTTTT.

Only one count was recorded for this clone. As DNA, the CDR3 is TGTGCCAGCAGCTTAGCAGGGTTGGGGCGCACAGATACGCAGTATTTT. Translation: CASSLAGLGRTDTQYF. The chain joins TRBV7-6 to TRBJ2-3; possible D gene TRBD1, 5 bases. Per the germline V gene, CDR1 is SGHVS and CDR2 is FNYEAQ. V gave up 0 bases and J gave up 1 base, with 11 bases separating them. The CDR3 covers 16 residues. Looking up the rest from reference TRBV7-6 and TRBJ2-3 gives the full variable domain: GAGVSQSPRYKVTKRGQDVALRCDPISGHVSLYWYRQALGQGPEFLTYFNYEAQQDKSGLPNDRFSAERPEGSISTLTIQRTEQRDSAMYRCASSLAGLGRTDTQYFGPGTRLTVL.

The V and J genes are TRBV5-1 and TRBJ2-6, with 7 bases that match TRBD1. This CDR3 contains 17 residues. Trimming cost V 7 bases and J 0 bases; bases outside gene matches: 10. CDR1 SGHRS and CDR2 YFSETQ come from the germline V gene. CDR3 residues: CASRNDRALSGANVLTF. The CDR3 DNA is TGCGCCAGCCGGAATGACAGGGCTCTCTCTGGGGCCAACGTCCTGACTTTC.

The chain couples TRBV21-1 to TRBJ1-1; the DNA was not used to check the table's D call, TRBD1. TRBV21-1 is recorded as a pseudogene. The CDR3 loop spans 11 amino acids. The CDR3 nucleotides read TGTGCCAGCGGCGTACAGGGGTGGGCTTTCTTT. Residues: CASGVQGWAFF.

This clone was picked up one time. This chain joins TRBV9 and TRBJ2-1, with TRBD2 as a possible D gene (6 bases). The V end was cut by 7 bases, the J end by 2 bases, with 16 bases between. Germline V lookup: CDR1 SGDLS, CDR2 YYNGEE. This CDR3 contains 15 residues. DNA of the CDR3: TGTGCCAGCTCTACGGAGGGGAAGACCTACAATGAGCAGTTCTTC. It specifies CASSTEGKTYNEQFF.

J is TRBJ2-7 and V is TRBV9, with 11 bases identical to TRBD2. Germline loops: CDR1 SGDLS, CDR2 YYNGEE. This CDR3 comprises 15 residues. V dropped 4 bases and J dropped 6; count of bases not matched to a gene: 9. In DNA form, the CDR3 reads TGTGCCAGCAGCCCCATTGGGACTAGCGGTTCCGAGCAGTACTTC. The encoded protein is CASSPIGTSGSEQYF.

This chain connects TRBV10-1 to TRBJ2-1; 8 bases fit TRBD1. Germline assignment: CDR1 WNHNN and CDR2 SYGVQD (reference sequence). The V and J ends lost 3 bases and 8 bases, in that order; junction bases with no gene match: 3. The CDR3 runs 13 residues. CDR3 coding DNA: TGCGCCAGCAGTGATTGGACAGGGCATGAGCAGTTCTTC. It codes for CASSDWTGHEQFF.